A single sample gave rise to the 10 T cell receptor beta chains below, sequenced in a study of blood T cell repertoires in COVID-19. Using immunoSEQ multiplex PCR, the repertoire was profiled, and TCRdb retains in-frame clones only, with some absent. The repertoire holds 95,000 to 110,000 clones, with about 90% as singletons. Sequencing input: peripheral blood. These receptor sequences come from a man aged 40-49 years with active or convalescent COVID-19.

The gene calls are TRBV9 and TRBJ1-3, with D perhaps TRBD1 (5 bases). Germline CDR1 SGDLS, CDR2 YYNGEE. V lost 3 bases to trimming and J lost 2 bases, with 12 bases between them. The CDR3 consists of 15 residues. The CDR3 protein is CASSAAGNAGNTIYF. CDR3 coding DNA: TGTGCCAGCAGCGCCGCAGGGAACGCTGGAAACACCATATATTTT.

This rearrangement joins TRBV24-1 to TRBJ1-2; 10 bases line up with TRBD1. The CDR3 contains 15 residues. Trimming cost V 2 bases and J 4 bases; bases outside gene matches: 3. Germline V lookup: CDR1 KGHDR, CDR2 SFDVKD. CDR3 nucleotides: TGTGCCACCAGTGATTCCGGGACAGGGGTCTATGGCTACACCTTC. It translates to CATSDSGTGVYGYTF.

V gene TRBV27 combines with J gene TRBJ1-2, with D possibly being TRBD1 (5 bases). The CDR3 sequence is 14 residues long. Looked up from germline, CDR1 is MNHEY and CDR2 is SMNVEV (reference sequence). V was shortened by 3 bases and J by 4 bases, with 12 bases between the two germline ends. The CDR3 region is CASSFGGGLYGYTF. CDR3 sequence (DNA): TGTGCCAGCAGTTTTGGGGGGGGACTCTATGGCTACACCTTC.

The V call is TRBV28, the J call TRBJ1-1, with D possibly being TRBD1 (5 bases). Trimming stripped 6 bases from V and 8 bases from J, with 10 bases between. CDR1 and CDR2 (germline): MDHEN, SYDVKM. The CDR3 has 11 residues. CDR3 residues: CASSLGAEAFF. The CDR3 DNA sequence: TGTGCCAGCAGCTTAGGGGCAGAAGCTTTCTTT.

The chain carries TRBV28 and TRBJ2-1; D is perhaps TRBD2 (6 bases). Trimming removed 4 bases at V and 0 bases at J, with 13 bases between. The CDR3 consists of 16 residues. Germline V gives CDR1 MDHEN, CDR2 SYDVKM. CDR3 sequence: CASSSYWEASYNEQFF. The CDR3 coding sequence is TGTGCCAGCAGTTCTTACTGGGAGGCCTCCTACAATGAGCAGTTCTTC.

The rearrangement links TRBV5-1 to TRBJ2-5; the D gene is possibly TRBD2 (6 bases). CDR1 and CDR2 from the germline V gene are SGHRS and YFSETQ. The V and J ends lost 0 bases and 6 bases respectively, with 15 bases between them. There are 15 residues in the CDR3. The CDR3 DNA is TGCGCCAGCAGCTTGGCGGGGGAAGAGGGAAAGACCCAGTACTTC. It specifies CASSLAGEEGKTQYF.

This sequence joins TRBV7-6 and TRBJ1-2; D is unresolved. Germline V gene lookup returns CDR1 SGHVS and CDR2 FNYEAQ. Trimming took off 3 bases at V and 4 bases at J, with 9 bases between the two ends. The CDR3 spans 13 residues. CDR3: CASSFSPSYGYTF. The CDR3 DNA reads TGTGCCAGCAGCTTCTCTCCTTCCTATGGCTACACCTTC.

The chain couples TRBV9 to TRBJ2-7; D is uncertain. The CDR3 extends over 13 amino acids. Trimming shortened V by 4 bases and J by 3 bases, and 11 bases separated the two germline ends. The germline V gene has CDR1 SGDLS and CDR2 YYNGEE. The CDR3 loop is CASSQFLGYEQYF. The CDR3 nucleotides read TGTGCCAGCAGCCAATTTCTCGGCTACGAGCAGTACTTC.

CDR3 sequence reads: CAWSRPTDVYNSPLHF. As DNA, the CDR3 is TGTGCCTGGAGTCGCCCGACTGACGTCTATAATTCACCCCTCCACTTT. This rearrangement joins TRBV30 to TRBJ1-6; D is unresolved. CDR3 length: 16 residues. Trimming took 2 bases from V and 3 from J, leaving 14 bases between them. CDR1 and CDR2 from the germline V gene are GTSNPN and SVGIG (reference sequence).

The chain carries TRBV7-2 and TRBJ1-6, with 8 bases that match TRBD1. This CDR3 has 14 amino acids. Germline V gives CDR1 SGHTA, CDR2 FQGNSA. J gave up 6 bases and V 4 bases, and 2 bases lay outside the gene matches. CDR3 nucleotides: TGTGCCAGCAGCTCCGGACAGGGTAATTCACCCCTCCACTTT. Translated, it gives CASSSGQGNSPLHF.